This record covers a single TCR beta chain. The CDR3 is 14 residues long. V lost 7 bases, J lost 1 base, and 13 bases lay in between. Germline-derived CDR1 and CDR2 are LGHNT and FRNRAP. Repertoires were generated with immunoSEQ multiplex PCR, while TCRdb's copy carries only in-frame clones and drops some. The sample contains roughly 200,000 clones, over 75% of which appear only once. This entry belongs to a study of blood T cell repertoires in COVID-19. Study at large: In each case, the material was cDNA or gDNA derived from T cells, B-cell-depleted T cells, or PBMCs.

Sequenced: peripheral blood. The genes are TRBV12-5 and TRBJ1-2; TRBD1 might be the D (6 bases). The source is a woman between 40 and 50 years old who had recovered from COVID-19. The CDR3 reads CASAYSGVNYGYTF. CDR3 coding DNA: TGTGCTAGTGCGTATTCAGGGGTTAACTATGGCTACACCTTC.